This TCR beta chain derives from a study of human T cells and chemical hapten exposure. Overall study results and limits: Versus controls, significantly more large CDR3 similarity clusters arose from expanded TCRs. Expanded TCR counts at PT1 went up together with patch test score, a positive correlation.

The time point is: patch test 3, about 24 weeks after DPC sensitization. Treatment here: therapeutic diphenylcyclopropenone sensitization with weekly scalp DPC. Blood draws came first, before each patch test. TCRdb itself ran the RACE reads through MiXCR, one entry per CDR3 protein. The repertoire holds 50,000 or so distinct CDR3 sequences, with 9.9% as singletons. Concerning this clonotype itself: Its antigen is not known.

V was pared by 0 bases and J by 7 bases, with 10 bases between. This CDR3 has 14 amino acids. Germline lookup yields CDR1 MNHEY and CDR2 SMNVEV (reference sequence). The specimen comprised whole blood, sampled in connection with sensitization to the hapten diphenylcyclopropenone (DPC). The clonotype was recovered from a middle-aged woman with alopecia areata. Some clones in this sample may be carry-over from other donors' samples. This sequence joins TRBV27 and TRBJ1-5; D might be TRBD1 (6 bases). This CDR3 is CASSLSFRGQPQHF. In DNA, the CDR3 is TGTGCCAGCAGTTTATCTTTCAGGGGCCAGCCCCAGCATTTT.